The 9 T cell receptor beta chains listed next were all sequenced from one sample in a study of T cell repertoires in cytomegalovirus infection. MiXCR, run by TCRdb on the reads, gives a single entry per CDR3 protein. The sample lists 150,000 to 200,000 distinct CDR3 sequences, roughly 27% occurring once. Sequencing used PBMCs. The receptors shown here come from a human donor in good health (CMV status not recorded). Some clones in this sample may be carry-over from other donors' samples.

CDR3 sequence reads: CSASEGQGDYEQYF. In nucleotides, the CDR3 is TGCAGTGCTAGTGAGGGACAGGGCGACTACGAGCAGTACTTC. The genes are TRBV20-1 and TRBJ2-7; 9 bases align to TRBD1. The CDR3 is 14 residues long. V trimming: 3 bases; J trimming: 3 bases; junction bases outside the gene matches: 6. From germline, CDR1 is DFQATT and CDR2 SNEGSKA (reference sequence).

On this clonotype itself: Relative to the germline gene, one junction end is altered; a read error may explain this. J is TRBJ2-1 and V is TRBV7-6; D remains ambiguous. There are 14 residues in the CDR3. Per germline, CDR1 SGHVS and CDR2 FNYEAQ. The DNA for the CDR3 is TGTGCCAGAAGCTTAGAAAGACTCTACAATGAGCAGTTTTTC. Translation: CARSLERLYNEQFF. Combining the CDR3 with reference TRBV7-6 and TRBJ2-1 gives the whole variable domain GAGVSQSPRYKVTKRGQDVALRCDPISGHVSLYWYRQALGQGPEFLTYFNYEAQQDKSGLPNDRFSAERPEGSISTLTIQRTEQRDSAMYRCARSLERLYNEQFFGPGTRLTVL.

This chain connects TRBV7-4 to TRBJ2-3; D is perhaps TRBD1 or TRBD2 (5 bases each). The germline CDR1 and CDR2 sequences are SGHVT and SQSDAQ. V gave up 5 bases and J gave up 4 bases, with 19 bases separating them. The CDR3 loop spans 16 amino acids. The CDR3 nucleotides are TGTGCCAGCAGCGCACCTGGGGGATCCGCGGCAGATACGCAGTATTTT. It specifies CASSAPGGSAADTQYF.

This clonotype was observed a handful of times. J is TRBJ1-1 and V is TRBV3-1, with a tentative D call TRBD1 (6 bases). Germline-derived CDR1 and CDR2 are LGHDT and YNNKEL (reference sequence). The CDR3 has 14 residues. Trimming cost V 3 bases and J 4 bases, with 12 bases left between them. The CDR3 coding sequence is TGTGCCAGCAGCCACCCCGGAGGGGGCACTGAAGCTTTCTTT. Translation gives CASSHPGGGTEAFF. Variable domain in full (rest from reference TRBV3-1 and TRBJ1-1): DTAVSQTPKYLVTQMGNDKSIKCEQNLGHDTMYWYKQDSKKFLKIMFSYNNKELIINETVPNRFSPKSPDKAHLNLHINSLELGDSAVYFCASSHPGGGTEAFFGQGTRLTVV.

This clonotype was seen at least ten times. The CDR3 DNA is TGTGCCAGCAGCTTCTCCGGGCCTTCCTACAATGAGCAGTTCTTC. Translated: CASSFSGPSYNEQFF. The chain employs TRBV7-6 and TRBJ2-1; D remains unclear. Germline lookup yields CDR1 SGHVS and CDR2 FNYEAQ. CDR3 length equals 15 residues. Trimming took off 3 bases at V and 1 base at J, with 10 bases between the two ends.

The table lists this clonotype with many counts. The gene calls are TRBV2 and TRBJ1-5; perhaps TRBD1 as D (5 bases). The V gene's germline CDR1 is SNHLY and CDR2 FYNNEI. The germline V and J ends were trimmed by 7 bases and 0 bases, with 13 bases remaining between them. This CDR3 has 15 residues. This chain's CDR3 is CASTPTVYSNQPQHF. The CDR3 DNA reads TGTGCCAGCACCCCGACAGTTTATAGCAATCAGCCCCAGCATTTT. Drawing the rest from reference TRBV2 and TRBJ1-5, the complete variable domain is EPEVTQTPSHQVTQMGQEVILRCVPISNHLYFYWYRQILGQKVEFLVSFYNNEISEKSEIFDDQFSVERPDGSNFTLKIRSTKLEDSAMYFCASTPTVYSNQPQHFGDGTRLSIL.

This rearrangement joins TRBV13 to TRBJ2-1; no firm D call. Germline V gene sequence: CDR1 PRHDT, CDR2 FYEKMQ (reference sequence). The CDR3 runs to 16 residues. V lost 5 bases to trimming and J lost 4 bases, with 18 bases between them. The CDR3 region is CASSRMGSSLYNEQFF. The CDR3 bases are TGTGCCAGCAGCCGCATGGGGTCCTCCTTATACAATGAGCAGTTCTTC.

This clonotype was counted only a few times. The V gene is TRBV15, the J gene TRBJ2-1; 9 bases align to TRBD2. Trimming cost V 0 bases and J 9 bases; bases outside gene matches: 9. Germline V gene sequence: CDR1 LNHNV, CDR2 YYDKDF (reference sequence). The length of the CDR3 is 16 residues. The CDR3 reads CATSREFAGGLAEQFF. DNA for the CDR3: TGTGCCACCAGCAGAGAATTTGCGGGGGGGCTCGCTGAGCAGTTCTTC.

The chain couples TRBV12-5 to TRBJ2-5; D perhaps matches TRBD1 (5 bases). The V gene lost 1 base and the J gene lost 5 bases, with 11 bases spanning the gap. Looked up from germline, CDR1 is LGHNT and CDR2 is FRNRAP. The CDR3 covers 14 residues. The CDR3 is CASGLGANRETQYF. The CDR3, as DNA: TGTGCTAGTGGTTTGGGGGCTAACAGGGAGACCCAGTACTTC.